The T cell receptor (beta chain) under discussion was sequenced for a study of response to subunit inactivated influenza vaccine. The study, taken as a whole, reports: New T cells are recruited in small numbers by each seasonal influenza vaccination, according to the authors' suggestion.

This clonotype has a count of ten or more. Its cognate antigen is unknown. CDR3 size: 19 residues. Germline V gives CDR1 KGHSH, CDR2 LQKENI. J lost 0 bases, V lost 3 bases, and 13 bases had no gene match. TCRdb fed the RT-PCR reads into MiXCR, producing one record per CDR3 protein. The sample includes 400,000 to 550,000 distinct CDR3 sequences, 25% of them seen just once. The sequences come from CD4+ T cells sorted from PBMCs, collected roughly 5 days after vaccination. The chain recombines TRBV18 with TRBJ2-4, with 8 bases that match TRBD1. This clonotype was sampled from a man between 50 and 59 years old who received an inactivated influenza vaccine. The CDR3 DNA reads TGTGCCAGCTCACCCCGGGACAGGAGGCCCGATTTAGCCAAAAACATTCAGTACTTC. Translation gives CASSPRDRRPDLAKNIQYF.